The T cell receptor beta chain described here comes from a study of regulatory T cells in long-lasting Graves disease. Overall study results and limits: Newly diagnosed disease favored TRBV20-1 and TRBJ2-1 over persistent disease.

In building TCR beta libraries, iRepertoire HTBI primers were used together with Arm-PCR of CDR3 regions. TCRdb analysed the multiplex PCR reads with MiXCR anew, one entry per CDR3 protein. The repertoire has hundreds of thousands of distinct CDR3 sequences, 18% of them found once; the top ten carry about 39%. To note about this clonotype: The antigen is unknown.

The CDR3 runs 13 residues. The germline gives CDR1 SGHNT, CDR2 YENEEA. Trimming at V came to 1 base and at J to 11 bases, leaving 6 bases not matched to a gene. The time point: newly diagnosed GD, antithyroid drugs for less than 3 months. PBMC-extracted RNA yielded the TCR library. The rearrangement uses TRBV11-3 and TRBJ2-7; 9 bases align to TRBD2. Sequencing used peripheral blood mononuclear cells (PBMCs), obtained at new diagnosis, from a patient treated with antithyroid drugs. The sequence was collected from a female donor with Graves disease. The CDR3 DNA reads TGTGCCAGCAGCTTAGCCGCGGGAGGGGTCGAGTACTTC. As protein: CASSLAAGGVEYF.